Following are 5 T cell receptor beta chains from one sample sequenced in a study of response to subunit inactivated influenza vaccine. TCRdb processed the RT-PCR reads anew with MiXCR; each CDR3 protein has one entry. The profile shows about 650,000 distinct CDR3 sequences, more than 15% of them singletons. The sample here was PBMCs from blood, taken approximately 13 days after vaccination. The receptors stem from a man in his fifties or sixties who received an inactivated influenza vaccine.

This chain connects TRBV28 to TRBJ2-1, with 9 bases fitting TRBD2. The CDR3 has 16 amino acids. Germline CDR1 MDHEN, CDR2 SYDVKM. Losses at the gene ends were 6 bases for V and 10 bases for J; bases not matched to a gene: 16. The DNA for the CDR3 is TGTGCCAGCAGGTTAGGACTAGCGTGGAAATTTGGGGAGCAGTTCTTC. This sequence encodes CASRLGLAWKFGEQFF.

The chain joins TRBV5-1 to TRBJ2-3; D is unresolved. Between the trimmed V and J ends, which lost 6 bases and 6 bases, there was a span of 11 bases. The CDR3 has 12 amino acids. The germline V gene encodes CDR1 SGHRS and CDR2 YFSETQ. The CDR3 sequence: CASTSNSDTQYF. The DNA for the CDR3 is TGCGCCAGCACCTCAAATAGCGATACGCAGTATTTT.

This clonotype has more than one count but fewer than ten. The chain uses TRBV4-2 and TRBJ2-1; D ambiguous. The CDR3 is 14 residues long. The V gene's germline CDR1 is LGHNA and CDR2 YNFKEQ. V was trimmed by 0 bases and J by 6 bases, leaving 9 bases between them. For the CDR3, the DNA is TGTGCCAGCAGCCAAGAGTTGAGGACCAATGAGCAGTTCTTC. Translation gives CASSQELRTNEQFF.

Only a few counts were recorded for this clonotype. The rearrangement joins TRBV11-2 to TRBJ2-7, with D perhaps matching TRBD2 (5 bases). Germline V gene lookup returns CDR1 SGHAT and CDR2 FQNNGV. The CDR3 is 14 residues long. The V gene lost 7 bases and the J gene lost 0 bases, with 13 bases spanning the gap. The CDR3 loop is CASIPDWSSYEQYF. CDR3 in DNA: TGTGCCAGCATCCCGGACTGGAGCTCCTACGAGCAGTACTTC.

In this sample, this clonotype turned up a few times. This chain links TRBV7-2 with TRBJ2-1; D is perhaps TRBD2 (6 bases). V lost 4 bases and J 6 bases, leaving 10 bases between the germline ends. This CDR3 is 13 amino acids long. Germline values: CDR1 SGHTA, CDR2 FQGNSA. CDR3: CASSSMGGNEQFF. The CDR3 coding sequence is TGTGCCAGCAGCTCGATGGGAGGCAATGAGCAGTTCTTC. Complete variable domain (other parts from reference TRBV7-2 and TRBJ2-1): GAGVSQSPSNKVTEKGKDVELRCDPISGHTALYWYRQSLGQGLEFLIYFQGNSAPDKSGLPSDRFSAERTGGSVSTLTIQRTQQEDSAVYLCASSSMGGNEQFFGPGTRLTVL.